This T cell receptor (beta chain) was sequenced in a study of T-cell reconstitution after alpha-beta-depleted transplantation in children. Using unique molecular identifiers, the investigators prepared the TCRbeta library. MiXCR was run by TCRdb on the PCR reads, yielding one entry per CDR3 protein. The repertoire consists of about 540,000 distinct CDR3 sequences, with approximately 16% occurring once and the leading ten covering 2.5% to 3.5%. Looked up from germline, CDR1 is SGHTA and CDR2 is FQGTGA. The V end was cut by 5 bases, the J end by 7 bases, with 18 bases between. CDR3 length: 15 amino acids.

This clonotype was obtained from a human donor who donated a stem cell graft to a child with acute lymphoblastic leukemia. The sequences come from PBMCs from the stem cell graft donor, collected from the stem cell graft. The chain is built from TRBV7-3 and TRBJ2-1; maybe TRBD1 (5 bases). CDR3 nucleotides: TGTGCCAGCAGCCCTAGTGGGGCCGACTTTAATGAGCAGTTCTTC. This encodes CASSPSGADFNEQFF.